Sequencing of this T cell receptor (beta chain) was carried out in a study of lymphopenia after photon versus proton radiotherapy (dated 2019 in TCRdb). Notes on the research overall: In patients with gastrointestinal tumors who developed high-grade lymphopenia, the study compared the immunological effects of photon radiation therapy with those of proton radiation therapy. A cohort of some 22 patients with gastrointestinal tumors who received either photon or proton therapy and subsequently developed lymphopenia was included. The study was designed to characterize how the impact on the immune system differs between the two radiation modalities.

Comments on this clone: The antigen it recognizes is unknown. No much larger clonotype is one base removed from it; base qualities were not supplied.

Beyond this particular receptor, the publication reports: The survival association was assessed only in patients who died, and the authors presented better survival with proton therapy as a possibility rather than a demonstrated result. Once the lymphocyte count had reached its nadir, the repertoires of photon-treated patients showed oligoclonal expansion, particularly of CD8+ Temra cells, and this expansion drove the decline in diversity. During treatment, patients who received proton therapy stayed relatively stable, whereas patients who received photon therapy lost naive T cells and TCR diversity and gained effector/memory populations. Among patients across the cohort who died, overall survival time showed an inverse correlation with a larger post-nadir drop in TCR diversity.

The CDR3 runs 13 residues from the cysteine to the phenylalanine. Just CDR3 DNA is preserved here, 39 bases in frame from base 1. CDR1 and CDR2 were assigned from the germline V gene (reference sequence) as PRHDT and FYEKMQ. Deletion took 4 bases off V and 3 bases off J, with a span of 7 bases between the germline ends. Library preparation employed the immunoSEQ multiplex PCR assay. T cell repertoires were profiled with deep sequencing of rearranged TCR beta loci together with multiparametric flow cytometry. This immuneACCESS table, as held by TCRdb, lists in-frame sequences with V and J called but not all clones. Of the missing ones, under half trace to an unresolved V gene in checked studies; the others have no known cause. Recorded for this sample are around 24,000 clones; 80% to 85% of them occurred a single time. 3% to 4% of the sample comes from the top ten.

The clonotype originates from a woman in her forties or fifties with pancreatic cancer. Here the chain combines TRBV13 and TRBJ1-5; no confident D gene assignment can be made. Specimen: peripheral blood, collected from a patient treated with photon-based radiotherapy. At the DNA level, the sequence is TGTGCCAGCAGCTCCGGGAACAATCAGCCCCAGCATTTT. Its protein product is CASSSGNNQPQHF.